This entry lists 28 T cell receptor beta chains sequenced from one sample in a study of blood T cell repertoires in COVID-19. The data were produced by immunoSEQ multiplex PCR, yet TCRdb's version contains in-frame clones alone and is incomplete. The table lists some 230,000 clones, around 80% of them singletons. The sample consisted of peripheral blood. All receptors come from a woman aged 60 to 75 who had recovered from COVID-19.

The rearrangement uses TRBV7-9 and TRBJ2-1; D not resolved. CDR3 length equals 12 residues. V was trimmed by 4 bases and J by 9 bases, leaving 10 bases between them. Germline V lookup: CDR1 SEHNR, CDR2 FQNEAQ (reference sequence). The CDR3: CASSSPSGEQFF. CDR3 coding DNA: TGTGCCAGCAGCTCCCCTAGTGGTGAGCAGTTCTTC.

This clone came up once. The CDR3 spells CASSVTGRGDSPLHF. DNA for the CDR3: TGTGCCAGCAGCGTCACAGGGAGAGGGGATTCACCCCTCCACTTT. V is TRBV9 and J is TRBJ1-6, with a possible D match to TRBD1 (6 bases). CDR1 is SGDLS, CDR2 YYNGEE, per germline. CDR3 length: 15 amino acids. V lost 2 bases and J 8 bases, leaving 14 bases between the germline ends.

This clone was seen a handful of times. The chain uses TRBV7-2 and TRBJ2-7; maybe TRBD1 (5 bases). CDR1 is SGHTA, CDR2 FQGNSA, per germline. CDR3 length equals 12 residues. V dropped 5 bases and J dropped 4 bases, with 9 bases sitting between them. In DNA form, the CDR3 reads TGTGCCAGCAGCGTCCAGGGATACGAGCAGTACTTC. Protein sequence: CASSVQGYEQYF.

The chain is built from TRBV5-8 and TRBJ1-6; 7 bases agree with TRBD1. In germline, CDR1 is SGHTS, CDR2 YDEGEE. The CDR3 spans 15 residues. J was trimmed by 8 bases and V by 2 bases; bases with no gene match: 7. The CDR3 DNA sequence: TGTGCCAGCAGCTTCACAGGGGATTTTGATTCACCCCTCCACTTT. Translation gives CASSFTGDFDSPLHF.

This rearrangement joins TRBV7-9 to TRBJ2-7; 7 bases agree with TRBD1. The CDR3 totals 15 residues. The ends lost 1 base at V and 3 bases at J; junction bases unmatched: 6. Looked up from germline, CDR1 is SEHNR and CDR2 is FQNEAQ (reference sequence). Here the CDR3 reads CASSLDRDRNYEQYF. The CDR3 DNA reads TGTGCCAGCAGCTTAGATCGGGACAGAAACTACGAGCAGTACTTC.

The CDR3 loop is CASSQDITGRWQPQHF. The CDR3 DNA reads TGCGCCAGCAGCCAAGATATCACGGGGAGGTGGCAGCCCCAGCATTTT. This rearrangement joins TRBV4-1 to TRBJ1-5, with no clear D. The V end was cut by 0 bases, the J end by 7 bases, with 16 bases between. The germline gives CDR1 MGHRA, CDR2 YSYEKL. The CDR3 spans 16 residues.

This clone is a singleton in its sample. The rearrangement links TRBV19 to TRBJ1-5; tentative D call: TRBD1 (5 bases). The CDR3 contains 16 residues. V was clipped by 1 base and J by 5 bases, with 15 bases between them. CDR1 is LNHDA and CDR2 is SQIVND in the germline V gene (reference sequence). As DNA, the CDR3 is TGTGCCAGTAGTATAGTCATTGGCCAGGGTGATCAGCCCCAGCATTTT. Translation gives CASSIVIGQGDQPQHF.

This chain joins TRBV12-3 or TRBV12-4 and TRBJ2-3; 10 bases fit TRBD1. This CDR3 comprises 13 residues. Trimming removed 8 bases from V and 3 bases from J; junction bases left unmatched: 2. CDR3 nucleotide sequence: TGTGCCAGCGGGACAGGGGAGACAGATACGCAGTATTTT. It specifies CASGTGETDTQYF.

The chain uses TRBV9 and TRBJ2-5, with D maybe TRBD2 (6 bases). Trimming cost V 7 bases and J 4 bases, with 17 bases left between them. Looked up from germline, CDR1 is SGDLS and CDR2 is YYNGEE. The CDR3 is 14 residues long. As DNA, the CDR3 is TGTGCCAGCTCAGGCGGGGCGGGGCCAGAGACCCAGTACTTC. Amino acids: CASSGGAGPETQYF. Full variable domain (rest looked up from reference TRBV9 and TRBJ2-5): DSGVTQTPKHLITATGQRVTLRCSPRSGDLSVYWYQQSLDQGLQFLIQYYNGEERAKGNILERFSAQQFPDLHSELNLSSLELGDSALYFCASSGGAGPETQYFGPGTRLLVL.

The chain is built from TRBV6-4 and TRBJ2-3; the match to TRBD2 covers 7 bases. CDR3 length: 15 amino acids. Germline CDR1 and CDR2: MRHNA and SNTAGT. V was pared by 6 bases and J by 1 base, with 7 bases of the junction left unmatched. In DNA, the CDR3 is TGTGCCAGCAGCCTCGGGAGCGGGGGCACAGATACGCAGTATTTT. It codes for CASSLGSGGTDTQYF.

This clone was picked up one time. This chain joins TRBV27 and TRBJ2-7; 7 positions match TRBD1. The ends lost 3 bases at V and 3 bases at J; junction bases unmatched: 5. Germline V CDR1 and CDR2: MNHEY, SMNVEV (reference sequence). The CDR3 is made up of 14 amino acids. CDR3 nucleotide sequence: TGTGCCAGCAGTTTGACAGGGCCAATCTACGAGCAGTACTTC. Its protein is CASSLTGPIYEQYF.

Comment on this clone: Its ends do not fully match the called genes, so a read error is possible. This sequence joins TRBV5-1 and TRBJ1-4; 7 bases map to TRBD1. Germline loops: CDR1 SGHRS, CDR2 YFSETQ. The CDR3 is 14 amino acids. This chain's CDR3 is CASSLVQGLGKTVF. CDR3 coding DNA: TGCGCCAGCAGCTTGGTACAGGGGCTGGGAAAAACTGTTTTT.

Concerning this clone itself: This same CDR3 is encoded by further DNA sequences in the sample. This chain uses TRBV5-4 with TRBJ1-6; 9 positions agree with TRBD1. CDR1 and CDR2 from the germline V gene are SGHNT and YYREEE (reference sequence). V lost 4 bases and J lost 7; bases outside the gene matches: 3. This CDR3 is 14 amino acids long. CDR3 DNA sequence: TGTGCCAGCAGCCTGGACAGGGGAAATTCACCCCTCCACTTT. This sequence encodes CASSLDRGNSPLHF.

The chain has TRBV19 and TRBJ1-2, with 7 bases identical to TRBD1. This CDR3 is built from 14 residues. CDR1 is LNHDA and CDR2 is SQIVND in the germline V gene (reference sequence). J gave up 5 bases and V 3 bases, and 6 bases lay outside the gene matches. CDR3 sequence: CASSMPDREYGYTF. CDR3 in DNA: TGTGCCAGTAGTATGCCCGACAGGGAATATGGCTACACCTTC.

The chain carries TRBV5-5 and TRBJ2-3; TRBD2 agrees at 11 bases. The germline V gene encodes CDR1 SGHKS and CDR2 YYEKEE (reference sequence). The V gene end was trimmed by 4 bases and the J gene end by 0 bases; junction bases not matched to a gene: 4. The CDR3 consists of 16 residues. The CDR3 region is CASSVRLAGSTDTQYF. CDR3 coding DNA: TGTGCCAGCAGCGTCAGACTAGCGGGGAGCACAGATACGCAGTATTTT.

The chain is built from TRBV7-8 and TRBJ1-2, with D unclear. Germline CDR1 and CDR2: SGHVS and FQNEAQ. V lost 1 base to trimming and J lost 5 bases, with 11 bases between them. This CDR3 comprises 14 residues. CDR3 sequence reads: CASSLVRLEYGYTF. Written as DNA, the CDR3 is TGTGCCAGCAGCTTAGTTCGACTGGAGTATGGCTACACCTTC.

V usage is TRBV5-4 and J usage is TRBJ2-5; 7 nucleotides line up with TRBD1. Unmatched junction bases numbered 7, after V lost 6 bases and J lost 2 bases. The CDR3 totals 14 residues. Germline V gene data show CDR1 as SGHNT and CDR2 as YYREEE (reference sequence). As DNA, the CDR3 is TGTGCCAGCACTTCCCCGGACAGGCAAGAGACCCAGTACTTC. It yields the protein CASTSPDRQETQYF.

The CDR3 is CASSTAGRGTGNTIYF. The DNA for the CDR3 is TGTGCCAGCAGCACTGCAGGGAGGGGAACTGGAAACACCATATATTTT. The chain is built from TRBV11-2 and TRBJ1-3; tentative D call: TRBD1 (5 bases). Germline values: CDR1 SGHAT, CDR2 FQNNGV. V lost 5 bases, J lost 2 bases, and 16 bases lay in between. The CDR3 contains 16 residues.

This clone was observed many times. The V gene is TRBV6-5, the J gene TRBJ2-2; the D is unclear. CDR1 and CDR2 from the germline V gene are MNHEY and SVGAGI. V dropped 6 bases and J dropped 4 bases, with 9 bases sitting between them. This CDR3 is built from 13 residues. For the CDR3, the DNA is TGTGCCAGCAGCCCCCGGGTCACCGGGGAGCTGTTTTTT. Residues: CASSPRVTGELFF.

The V gene is TRBV3-1 (or the pseudogene TRBV3-2), the J gene TRBJ2-1, with TRBD2 matching 10 bases. Germline assignment: CDR1 LGHDT and CDR2 YNNKEL (reference sequence). V lost 0 bases to trimming and J lost 3 bases; unmatched junction nucleotides: 2. The CDR3 is 16 residues long. DNA for the CDR3: TGTGCCAGCAGCCAAGATCGACTAGCGGGCTACAATGAGCAGTTCTTC. Encoded protein: CASSQDRLAGYNEQFF.

The chain employs TRBV11-3 and TRBJ2-1, with 13 bases matching TRBD2. This CDR3 has 15 amino acids. Germline V gives CDR1 SGHNT, CDR2 YENEEA. Losses at the gene ends were 5 bases for V and 4 bases for J; bases not matched to a gene: 2. The CDR3 protein is CASSQGLAGYNEQFF. For the CDR3, the DNA is TGTGCCAGCAGCCAGGGACTAGCGGGGTACAATGAGCAGTTCTTC. Looking up the rest from reference TRBV11-3 and TRBJ2-1 gives the full variable domain: EAGVVQSPRYKIIEKKQPVAFWCNPISGHNTLYWYLQNLGQGPELLIRYENEEAVDDSQLPKDRFSAERLKGVDSTLKIQPAELGDSAVYLCASSQGLAGYNEQFFGPGTRLTVL.

The CDR3, as DNA: TGTGCCAGCTCACTCTTACAGGGAGGGGATGGCTACACCTTC. Translating gives CASSLLQGGDGYTF. The rearrangement links TRBV18 to TRBJ1-2; a possible D gene is TRBD1 (6 bases). Germline CDR1 KGHSH, CDR2 LQKENI. The CDR3 totals 14 residues. V lost 4 bases and J lost 6, with 15 bases in between.

This chain joins TRBV4-2 and TRBJ1-1, with D maybe TRBD1 (5 bases). Germline assignment: CDR1 LGHNA and CDR2 YNFKEQ. V was pared by 0 bases and J by 4 bases, with 9 bases between. The CDR3 is 14 amino acids. The CDR3 nucleotides read TGTGCCAGCAGCCAAGATAGTAGGGGCACTGAAGCTTTCTTT. This codes for CASSQDSRGTEAFF.

The chain recombines TRBV19 with TRBJ2-5; possibly TRBD1 for D (6 bases). V lost 10 bases, J lost 2 bases, and 23 bases lay in between. Germline CDR1 is LNHDA and CDR2 is SQIVND (reference sequence). The CDR3 is made up of 16 amino acids. As DNA, the CDR3 is TGTGCCAAAACTAGACAGGTCGAAAAACCTCAAGAGACCCAGTACTTC. Encoded protein: CAKTRQVEKPQETQYF.

The chain joins TRBV6-4 to TRBJ1-1; possible D gene TRBD1, 5 bases. Germline V gene data show CDR1 as MRHNA and CDR2 as SNTAGT. Trimming took 3 bases from V and 1 from J, leaving 6 bases between them. There are 13 residues in the CDR3. CDR3 amino acids: CASSEDTNTEAFF. CDR3 sequence (DNA): TGTGCCAGCAGTGAGGACACGAACACTGAAGCTTTCTTT.

Here the CDR3 DNA reads TGTGCCAGCAGTGAAGGGTTAAGACAGCCTGGCTACACCTTC. Protein: CASSEGLRQPGYTF. V is TRBV2 and J is TRBJ1-2, with a weak D call TRBD1 (5 bases). V was pared by 1 base and J by 7 bases, with 13 bases between. The CDR3 contains 14 residues. Germline V gene lookup returns CDR1 SNHLY and CDR2 FYNNEI.

This chain connects TRBV4-1 to TRBJ2-5; a weak D match, TRBD2 (7 bases). Germline values: CDR1 MGHRA, CDR2 YSYEKL. V dropped 2 bases and J dropped 2 bases, with 15 bases sitting between them. The CDR3 consists of 16 residues. The CDR3 region is CASSQKFGGLQETQYF. Here the CDR3 DNA reads TGCGCCAGCAGCCAAAAATTCGGGGGGCTTCAAGAGACCCAGTACTTC.

CDR3 sequence: CASSSVYEQYF. The DNA of the CDR3 is TGTGCCAGCAGCTCTGTATACGAGCAGTACTTC. This sequence joins TRBV6-6 and TRBJ2-7; the D is unclear. In germline, CDR1 is MNHNY, CDR2 SVGAGI (reference sequence). The CDR3 covers 11 residues. The V end lost 6 bases, the J end lost 4 bases, and 7 bases lay between the germline ends.